The 32 T cell receptor beta chains presented below share a single source sample, sequenced in a study of blood T cell repertoires in COVID-19 (dated by TCRdb to about 2020). Library preparation used the immunoSEQ multiplex PCR assay. Sourced from immuneACCESS, this table was stored by TCRdb with only in-frame sequences that have V and J called. A share of the clones is absent; for the studies checked, an unresolved V gene accounts for under half, and the remainder has no known explanation. Within this sample are 130,000 to 150,000 clones, with 75% to 85% of them counted one time only. The ten top clones hold 13% of the sample. Sequenced material: peripheral blood. The receptors shown here come from a man in his sixties with active or convalescent COVID-19.

This rearrangement joins TRBV2 to TRBJ2-7; 8 nucleotides align to TRBD1. Per germline, CDR1 SNHLY and CDR2 FYNNEI. The CDR3 totals 16 residues. V shed 5 bases, J shed 3 bases, and the junction held 12 bases outside the gene matches. The CDR3 region is CASSRQLGTGYYEQYF. CDR3 coding DNA: TGTGCCAGCAGTCGCCAACTCGGGACAGGTTACTACGAGCAGTACTTC.

The rearrangement joins TRBV5-1 to TRBJ2-7, with D perhaps matching TRBD2 (6 bases). Trimming left V 0 bases short and J 5 bases short, with 12 bases between. Germline V gene data show CDR1 as SGHRS and CDR2 as YFSETQ. The CDR3 runs to 14 residues. CDR3 residues: CASSLGTPGDEQYF. The CDR3 coding sequence is TGCGCCAGCAGCTTGGGGACGCCGGGGGACGAGCAGTACTTC. Full variable domain (missing parts from reference TRBV5-1 and TRBJ2-7): KAGVTQTPRYLIKTRGQQVTLSCSPISGHRSVSWYQQTPGQGLQFLFEYFSETQRNKGNFPGRFSGRQFSNSRSEMNVSTLELGDSALYLCASSLGTPGDEQYFGPGTRLTVT.

The V gene is TRBV24-1, the J gene TRBJ1-5; 8 bases are a match to TRBD1. V was pared by 10 bases and J by 4 bases, with 5 bases of the junction left unmatched. The germline gives CDR1 KGHDR, CDR2 SFDVKD. The CDR3 loop spans 13 amino acids. The CDR3, as DNA: TGTGCCACTATGGACAGGGAGAATCAGCCCCAGCATTTT. As protein: CATMDRENQPQHF.

The rearrangement links TRBV7-9 to TRBJ2-1, with TRBD2 matching over 8 bases. Looked up from germline, CDR1 is SEHNR and CDR2 is FQNEAQ (reference sequence). This CDR3 region has 16 residues. J was trimmed by 8 bases and V by 4 bases; bases with no gene match: 13. Here the CDR3 DNA reads TGTGCCAGCAGCTCCTTAGCGGGACTCACGGGCGATGAGCAGTTCTTC. Translating gives CASSSLAGLTGDEQFF.

This chain uses TRBV9 with TRBJ1-3, with 8 nucleotides matching TRBD1. Germline V gene data show CDR1 as SGDLS and CDR2 as YYNGEE. Germline trimming cut 3 bases from V and 4 bases from J; bases unmatched to any gene: 9. This CDR3 comprises 16 residues. Here the CDR3 DNA reads TGTGCCAGCAGCGCCCGGGGACAGGTTGGAGGAAACACCATATATTTT. Translating it yields CASSARGQVGGNTIYF.

J is TRBJ1-6 and V is TRBV10-1; TRBD1 aligns across 8 bases. This CDR3 has 15 amino acids. Germline lookup yields CDR1 WNHNN and CDR2 SYGVQD (reference sequence). Losses at the gene ends were 6 bases for V and 5 bases for J; bases not matched to a gene: 6. The CDR3 region has the DNA TGCGCCAGCAGAGAACAGGGGGGGAATAATTCACCCCTCCACTTT. Protein: CASREQGGNNSPLHF.

This clone was detected a few times. J is TRBJ1-2 and V is TRBV11-2; D is perhaps TRBD1 (5 bases). The ends were cut back, 5 bases at V and 6 bases at J, with 10 bases in the middle. The CDR3 contains 12 residues. Germline V gives CDR1 SGHAT, CDR2 FQNNGV. CDR3 residues: CASSRQGDGYTF. CDR3 coding DNA: TGTGCCAGCAGCCGCCAGGGTGATGGCTACACCTTC.

This clone was counted a single time. The chain has TRBV28 and TRBJ2-5; D might be TRBD1 (5 bases). Per germline, CDR1 MDHEN and CDR2 SYDVKM. The CDR3 spans 14 residues. V was cut by 4 bases and J by 8 bases, with 17 bases left in between. The CDR3 here is CASSYSGPRGTQYF. In DNA form, the CDR3 reads TGTGCCAGCAGTTATTCAGGGCCTCGAGGAACCCAGTACTTC.

The chain combines TRBV9 with TRBJ2-1; 11 nucleotides align to TRBD2. This CDR3 spans 16 amino acids. With V trimmed by 3 bases and J by 5 bases, 7 bases remained unmatched. CDR1 and CDR2 (germline): SGDLS, YYNGEE. The CDR3 is CASSAPLAGGDNEQFF. In DNA, the CDR3 is TGTGCCAGCAGCGCCCCGCTAGCGGGAGGAGACAATGAGCAGTTCTTC.

The chain couples TRBV24-1 to TRBJ2-3, with D possibly matching TRBD2 (5 bases). The V gene lost 2 bases and the J gene lost 0 bases, with 11 bases spanning the gap. This CDR3 has 16 amino acids. Germline loops: CDR1 KGHDR, CDR2 SFDVKD. CDR3 protein: CATSDWTGSSTDTQYF. In DNA form, the CDR3 reads TGTGCCACCAGTGATTGGACTGGCTCTAGCACAGATACGCAGTATTTT.

The chain couples TRBV5-5 to TRBJ2-1; tentative D call: TRBD2 (5 bases). Trimming cost V 1 base and J 8 bases, with 7 bases left between them. The CDR3 is 12 residues long. Germline V CDR1 and CDR2: SGHKS, YYEKEE (reference sequence). For the CDR3, the DNA is TGTGCCAGCAGCTTGAATAGCGATGAGCAGTTCTTC. Its translation: CASSLNSDEQFF.

This CDR3 is CATKRESSYNEQFF. CDR3 bases: TGTGCCACCAAGCGGGAGAGTTCCTACAATGAGCAGTTCTTC. This chain connects TRBV6-4 to TRBJ2-1, with 8 positions matching TRBD2. CDR1 MRHNA and CDR2 SNTAGT come from the germline V gene. The CDR3 is 14 amino acids. V trimming: 10 bases; J trimming: 1 base; junction bases outside the gene matches: 6.

The chain is built from TRBV5-6 and TRBJ2-1; D possibly corresponds to TRBD2 (5 bases). The germline gives CDR1 SGHDT, CDR2 YYEEEE. The CDR3 runs 15 residues. Between the trimmed V and J ends, which lost 4 bases and 4 bases, there was a span of 15 bases. As DNA, the CDR3 is TGTGCCAGCAGCCCGTGGACTTTAGCTTACAATGAGCAGTTCTTC. It codes for CASSPWTLAYNEQFF.

The V call is TRBV6-2 or TRBV6-3, the J call TRBJ2-7, with TRBD1 matching over 8 bases. The CDR3 totals 14 residues. Losses at the gene ends were 4 bases for V and 6 bases for J; bases not matched to a gene: 8. Per germline, CDR1 MNHEY and CDR2 SVGEGT. CDR3 sequence reads: CASSSGQGQSEQYF. The CDR3 region has the DNA TGTGCCAGCAGTTCTGGACAGGGACAAAGCGAGCAGTACTTC.

The chain is built from TRBV4-2 and TRBJ2-7, with 9 bases identical to TRBD2. Germline V lookup: CDR1 LGHNA, CDR2 YNFKEQ. This CDR3 is 16 amino acids long. Germline trimming cut 0 bases from V and 1 base from J; bases unmatched to any gene: 4. CDR3 DNA: TGTGCCAGCAGCCAAGAACGTCTAGCGGGATCCTACGAGCAGTACTTC. Its translation is CASSQERLAGSYEQYF.

V and J are TRBV7-9 and TRBJ1-2; 8 bases agree with TRBD1. Germline assignment: CDR1 SEHNR and CDR2 FQNEAQ (reference sequence). The CDR3 extends over 13 amino acids. The J segment lost 6 bases and the V segment lost 5 bases, leaving 5 bases of the junction unmatched. The CDR3 sequence: CASSLQGGDGYTF. In DNA form, the CDR3 reads TGTGCCAGCAGCCTACAGGGGGGTGATGGCTACACCTTC.

The chain links TRBV11-2 to TRBJ2-5, with 7 bases that match TRBD2. This CDR3 has 17 residues. V shed 0 bases, J shed 3 bases, and the junction held 10 bases outside the gene matches. Germline loops: CDR1 SGHAT, CDR2 FQNNGV. This chain's CDR3 is CASSLDMRRERKETQYF. The DNA of the CDR3 is TGTGCCAGCAGCTTAGATATGCGGCGGGAGAGGAAAGAGACCCAGTACTTC. The whole variable domain, remainder taken from reference TRBV11-2 and TRBJ2-5, is EAGVAQSPRYKIIEKRQSVAFWCNPISGHATLYWYQQILGQGPKLLIQFQNNGVVDDSQLPKDRFSAERLKGVDSTLKIQPAKLEDSAVYLCASSLDMRRERKETQYFGPGTRLLVL.

The gene calls are TRBV6-5 and TRBJ1-2; tentative D call: TRBD1 (6 bases). Per the germline V gene, CDR1 is MNHEY and CDR2 is SVGAGI. CDR3 size: 15 residues. Trimming removed 5 bases at V and 0 bases at J, with 13 bases between. The CDR3 here is CASSPQGPANYGYTF. CDR3 DNA: TGTGCCAGCAGTCCTCAGGGGCCCGCTAACTATGGCTACACCTTC.

The chain joins TRBV27 to TRBJ2-3, with D maybe TRBD2 (6 bases). Trimming left V 0 bases short and J 0 bases short, with 7 bases between. There are 15 residues in the CDR3. Germline CDR1 and CDR2: MNHEY and SMNVEV (reference sequence). CDR3 residues: CASSLSRGSTDTQYF. The DNA of the CDR3 is TGTGCCAGCAGTTTATCCCGGGGGAGCACAGATACGCAGTATTTT.

The chain employs TRBV5-1 and TRBJ2-1, with D possibly matching TRBD1 (6 bases). V shed 2 bases and J shed 0 bases, with 12 bases lying between them. Looked up from germline, CDR1 is SGHRS and CDR2 is YFSETQ. This CDR3 is built from 16 residues. The CDR3 DNA is TGCGCCAGCAGCTTCCCAGGGGTTGACTCCTACAATGAGCAGTTCTTC. Translated: CASSFPGVDSYNEQFF. The full variable domain, its missing parts supplied by reference TRBV5-1 and TRBJ2-1, is KAGVTQTPRYLIKTRGQQVTLSCSPISGHRSVSWYQQTPGQGLQFLFEYFSETQRNKGNFPGRFSGRQFSNSRSEMNVSTLELGDSALYLCASSFPGVDSYNEQFFGPGTRLTVL.

The genes are TRBV19 and TRBJ2-2; 7 nucleotides align to TRBD1. V was clipped by 4 bases and J by 3 bases; unmatched bases: 5. CDR1 and CDR2 (germline): LNHDA, SQIVND (reference sequence). The CDR3 is made up of 15 amino acids. The CDR3 loop reads CASSRDRADTGELFF. The CDR3 bases are TGTGCCAGTAGTAGAGACAGGGCGGACACCGGGGAGCTGTTTTTT.

This clone has a handful of counts. V and J are TRBV19 and TRBJ1-1; D is perhaps TRBD1 (5 bases). V gave up 9 bases and J gave up 8 bases, with 13 bases separating them. CDR1 is LNHDA and CDR2 is SQIVND in the germline V gene (reference sequence). The CDR3 has 11 amino acids. CDR3 coding DNA: TGTGCCAGCCGGGGGTTCGGGGAAGCTTTCTTT. Translated, it gives CASRGFGEAFF.

This chain links TRBV5-1 with TRBJ1-1; the D gene is possibly TRBD1 (5 bases). Trimming cost V 5 bases and J 3 bases, with 20 bases left between them. Germline assignment: CDR1 SGHRS and CDR2 YFSETQ. The CDR3 sequence is 16 residues long. The chain's CDR3 is CASRSTAGTLDTEAFF. In DNA form, the CDR3 reads TGCGCCAGCAGATCGACAGCGGGGACCCTGGACACTGAAGCTTTCTTT.

This chain joins TRBV6-6 and TRBJ2-7, with 10 bases aligning to TRBD2. The V gene's germline CDR1 is MNHNY and CDR2 SVGAGI (reference sequence). The CDR3 length is 15 residues. Trimming at V came to 6 bases and at J to 4 bases, leaving 9 bases not matched to a gene. CDR3 bases: TGTGCCAGCAGCCCCCCTAGCGGGAGTACTTACGAGCAGTACTTC. This codes for CASSPPSGSTYEQYF.

The rearrangement links TRBV27 to TRBJ2-2; 8 bases are shared with TRBD2. This CDR3 contains 15 residues. Germline V gene lookup returns CDR1 MNHEY and CDR2 SMNVEV (reference sequence). The junction had 10 bases not matched to a gene; V was cut back by 7 bases and J by 6 bases. In nucleotides, the CDR3 is TGTGCCAGCATCGAGAGCGGGGGTTCTGCCGGGGAGCTGTTTTTT. This translates into CASIESGGSAGELFF.

CDR3 loop: CASSRSLAGGPGETQYF. The CDR3 DNA reads as TGTGCCAGCAGCCGCTCACTAGCGGGAGGGCCTGGGGAGACCCAGTACTTC. The gene calls are TRBV3-1 (or the pseudogene TRBV3-2) and TRBJ2-5, with TRBD2 matching 13 bases. The V segment lost 4 bases and the J segment 5 bases; nucleotides outside the gene matches: 10. The CDR3 has 17 residues. The germline V gene has CDR1 LGHDT and CDR2 YNNKEL (reference sequence).

The chain uses TRBV27 and TRBJ2-7, with TRBD1 identical over 9 bases. This CDR3 has 15 amino acids. Germline CDR1 and CDR2: MNHEY and SMNVEV (reference sequence). V gave up 1 base and J gave up 7 bases; unmatched junction bases: 8. The CDR3, as DNA: TGTGCCAGCAGTTTATTTGGGACAGGGCTCCCTGAGCAGTACTTC. It specifies CASSLFGTGLPEQYF.

The rearrangement links TRBV10-3 to TRBJ1-2; no clear D gene. V shed 11 bases and J shed 0 bases, with 10 bases lying between them. This CDR3 has 12 residues. CDR1 ENHRY and CDR2 SYGVKD come from the germline V gene. The CDR3 coding sequence is TGTGCCGCACGGGGTACTAACTATGGCTACACCTTC. The encoded protein is CAARGTNYGYTF.

The chain carries TRBV18 and TRBJ1-5; 7 bases fit TRBD1. CDR1 and CDR2 from the germline V gene are KGHSH and LQKENI. The CDR3 covers 14 residues. Trimming took 6 bases from V and 4 from J; bases not matched to a gene: 6. In DNA form, the CDR3 reads TGTGCCAGCTCCCGAGACAGGGCGAATCAGCCCCAGCATTTT. Its protein product is CASSRDRANQPQHF.

This chain joins TRBV7-6 and TRBJ2-3; TRBD1 agrees at 8 bases. V lost 7 bases and J lost 0; bases outside the gene matches: 12. Germline CDR1 reads SGHVS; CDR2 reads FNYEAQ. CDR3 length: 17 amino acids. The CDR3 protein is CASTFPGQESSTDTQYF. CDR3 bases: TGTGCCAGCACCTTTCCGGGACAGGAGTCTAGCACAGATACGCAGTATTTT.

V gene TRBV12-3 or TRBV12-4 combines with J gene TRBJ2-5, with 9 bases identical to TRBD2. Germline trimming cut 7 bases from V and 4 bases from J; bases unmatched to any gene: 4. The CDR3 extends over 13 amino acids. CDR3: CASKQAGGETQYF. Here the CDR3 DNA reads TGTGCCAGCAAACAAGCGGGAGGAGAGACCCAGTACTTC.

In this sample, this clone turned up once. V is TRBV7-3 and J is TRBJ2-1, with D unclear. Germline V gives CDR1 SGHTA, CDR2 FQGTGA. V lost 3 bases to trimming and J lost 0 bases, with 3 bases between them. This CDR3 spans 13 amino acids. The CDR3 region has the DNA TGTGCCAGCAGCTTCAGCTCCTACAATGAGCAGTTCTTC. Protein: CASSFSSYNEQFF.